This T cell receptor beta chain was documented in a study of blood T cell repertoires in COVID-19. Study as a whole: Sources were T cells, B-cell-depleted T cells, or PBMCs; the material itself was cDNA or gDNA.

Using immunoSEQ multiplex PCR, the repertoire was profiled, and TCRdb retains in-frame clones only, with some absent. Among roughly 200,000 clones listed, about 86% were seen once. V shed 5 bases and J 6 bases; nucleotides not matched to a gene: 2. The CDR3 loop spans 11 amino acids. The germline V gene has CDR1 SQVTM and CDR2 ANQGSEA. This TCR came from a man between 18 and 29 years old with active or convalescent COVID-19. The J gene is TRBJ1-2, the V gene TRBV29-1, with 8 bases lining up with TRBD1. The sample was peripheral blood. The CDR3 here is CSVSGGHGYTF. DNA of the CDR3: TGCAGCGTTTCAGGGGGCCATGGCTACACCTTC.